Each of the 5 T cell receptor beta chains below was sequenced from the same sample in a study of T cell responses to AZD1222 COVID-19 vaccine. The protocol was immunoSEQ multiplex PCR, while the TCRdb copy is restricted to in-frame clones and leaves out a portion. The sample lists about 130,000 clones, over 90% occurring once. Sequences were derived from peripheral blood, sampled on day 0 of AZD1222 vaccination. All receptors derive from an adult in good health.

V usage is TRBV29-1 and J usage is TRBJ1-1; a possible D gene is TRBD1 (6 bases). Trimming stripped 4 bases from V and 0 bases from J, with 15 bases between. The CDR3 extends over 15 amino acids. CDR1 is SQVTM and CDR2 is ANQGSEA in the germline V gene. The CDR3 DNA sequence: TGCAGCGTTGCAGGGGTCCGCGGGTTGAACACTGAAGCTTTCTTT. It specifies CSVAGVRGLNTEAFF. The variable domain in full, with the rest retrieved from reference TRBV29-1 and TRBJ1-1, is SAVISQKPSRDICQRGTSLTIQCQVDSQVTMMFWYRQQPGQSLTLIATANQGSEATYESGFVIDKFPISRPNLTFSTLTVSNMSPEDSSIYLCSVAGVRGLNTEAFFGQGTRLTVV.

The chain uses TRBV28 and TRBJ1-5, with 10 bases fitting TRBD1. Trimming at V came to 4 bases and at J to 6 bases, leaving 3 bases not matched to a gene. In germline, CDR1 is MDHEN, CDR2 SYDVKM. The CDR3 totals 14 residues. The CDR3 loop reads CASSSTGGGQPQHF. DNA for the CDR3: TGTGCCAGCAGTTCGACAGGGGGCGGTCAGCCCCAGCATTTT.

The chain is built from TRBV7-3 and TRBJ2-2, with TRBD2 identical over 7 bases. Looked up from germline, CDR1 is SGHTA and CDR2 is FQGTGA. Trimming at V came to 6 bases and at J to 8 bases, leaving 12 bases not matched to a gene. This CDR3 comprises 15 residues. The chain's CDR3 is CASRPTSASGGELFF. CDR3 coding DNA: TGTGCCAGCAGACCCACTAGCGCCTCAGGGGGGGAGCTGTTTTTT.

The gene calls are TRBV30 and TRBJ1-1, with D maybe TRBD1 (5 bases). Germline V gene sequence: CDR1 GTSNPN, CDR2 SVGIG (reference sequence). The CDR3 loop spans 13 amino acids. Trimming stripped 3 bases from V and 5 bases from J, with 13 bases between. The CDR3, as DNA: TGTGCCTGGAGCAAATCGGGGGGGACTGAAGCTTTCTTT. As protein: CAWSKSGGTEAFF.

The CDR3 DNA sequence: TGTGCCAGCAGTTACGGAGCGGGAGGGGAGACCCAGTACTTC. Protein sequence: CASSYGAGGETQYF. The rearrangement links TRBV6-6 to TRBJ2-5, with 10 bases matching TRBD2. Germline V gene data show CDR1 as MNHNY and CDR2 as SVGAGI (reference sequence). J was trimmed by 5 bases and V by 2 bases; bases with no gene match: 2. The CDR3 has 14 residues.